These T cell receptor beta chains were read from a single sample in a study of blood T cell repertoires in COVID-19. Sequenced by immunoSEQ multiplex PCR; TCRdb stores in-frame clones only, minus some. Of about 150,000 clones listed, around 88% are singletons. The sequenced material came from peripheral blood. Receptor source: a human donor in a cohort sampled during active COVID-19. Both conserved end residues are part of each CDR3. D genes are given only for firm matches. Size is omitted from some rows. Given values are once, few, many or a class for expanded clones.

j_call: TRBJ2-7; v_call: TRBV28; d_call: TRBD1; clone_size: -; cdr3_nt: TGTGCCAGCAGTTTCCAGACAGGGGGCCGTTGGGACGAGCAGTACTTC; cdr3_aa: CASSFQTGGRWDEQYF
j_call: TRBJ2-7; v_call: TRBV24-1; d_call: -; clone_size: -; cdr3_nt: TGTGCCACCAGTGCCCAGGTGGTCGAGCAGTACTTC; cdr3_aa: CATSAQVVEQYF
j_call: TRBJ1-1; v_call: TRBV9; d_call: TRBD1; clone_size: -; cdr3_nt: TGTGCCAGCAGCGCCGATAACAGGGGAACTAACACTGAAGCTTTCTTT; cdr3_aa: CASSADNRGTNTEAFF
j_call: TRBJ2-2; v_call: TRBV30; d_call: TRBD2; clone_size: few; cdr3_nt: TGTGCCTGGAGTGTAAAGGCGGGGGGGAACACCGGGGAGCTGTTTTTT; cdr3_aa: CAWSVKAGGNTGELFF
j_call: TRBJ1-2; v_call: TRBV12-5; d_call: -; clone_size: -; cdr3_nt: TGTGCTAGTGGTACGGGACTCTATGGCTACACCTTC; cdr3_aa: CASGTGLYGYTF
j_call: TRBJ1-2; v_call: TRBV28; d_call: TRBD1; clone_size: -; cdr3_nt: TGTGCCAGCAGTTTACGGGGGGACAGGGTTGCCCATGGCTACACCTTC; cdr3_aa: CASSLRGDRVAHGYTF
j_call: TRBJ2-3; v_call: TRBV7-2; d_call: -; clone_size: once; cdr3_nt: TGTGCCAGCAGCTTAGGTAGCTCAGATACGCAGTATTTT; cdr3_aa: CASSLGSSDTQYF
j_call: TRBJ1-2; v_call: TRBV4-3; d_call: -; clone_size: -; cdr3_nt: TGCGCCAGCAGCCAAGGCCGGGATGGTCGCTATGGCTACACCTTC; cdr3_aa: CASSQGRDGRYGYTF
j_call: TRBJ1-2; v_call: TRBV29-1; d_call: -; clone_size: -; cdr3_nt: TGCAGCGCCCCCCGGCGGACACCCGTCGACTATGGCTACACCTTC; cdr3_aa: CSAPRRTPVDYGYTF
j_call: TRBJ2-2; v_call: TRBV30; d_call: TRBD2; clone_size: once; cdr3_nt: TGTGCCTGGAAAGGACTAGCGGGAGGGCACACCGGGGAGCTGTTTTTT; cdr3_aa: CAWKGLAGGHTGELFF
j_call: TRBJ2-5; v_call: TRBV27; d_call: TRBD2; clone_size: -; cdr3_nt: TGTGCCAGCAGTCAACAAACTCCCGGGACTAGCGGGAGTGTCTGGGAGACCCAGTACTTC; cdr3_aa: CASSQQTPGTSGSVWETQYF
j_call: TRBJ2-5; v_call: TRBV3-1/TRBV3-2; d_call: TRBD2; clone_size: -; cdr3_nt: TGTGCCAGCAGCCGTAGCGGGGGGGCCCCAGAGACCCAGTACTTC; cdr3_aa: CASSRSGGAPETQYF
j_call: TRBJ1-1; v_call: TRBV27; d_call: TRBD1; clone_size: -; cdr3_nt: TGTGCCAGCAGTCTACAGGGGGCAATCACTGAAGCTTTCTTT; cdr3_aa: CASSLQGAITEAFF
j_call: TRBJ2-2; v_call: TRBV7-2; d_call: -; clone_size: -; cdr3_nt: TGTGCCAGCAGCTTAGCTAGCGGAGTGAACACCGGGGAGCTGTTTTTT; cdr3_aa: CASSLASGVNTGELFF
j_call: TRBJ1-1; v_call: TRBV24-1; d_call: -; clone_size: -; cdr3_nt: TGTGCCACCACCCTATACCGGAGACCCGGGGACACTGAAGCTTTCTTT; cdr3_aa: CATTLYRRPGDTEAFF
j_call: TRBJ1-1; v_call: TRBV6-5; d_call: TRBD1; clone_size: once; cdr3_nt: TGTGCCAGCAGCACCAGGGGGGAAAACACTGAAGCTTTCTTT; cdr3_aa: CASSTRGENTEAFF
j_call: TRBJ1-1; v_call: TRBV5-1; d_call: TRBD1; clone_size: -; cdr3_nt: TGCGCCAGCAGCCGACAGGGGGCGCGGAACACTGAAGCTTTCTTT; cdr3_aa: CASSRQGARNTEAFF
j_call: TRBJ2-7; v_call: TRBV29-1; d_call: TRBD1; clone_size: -; cdr3_nt: TGCAGCGTCCCAAGGACAGGCCAGTCACGGGAGCAGTACTTC; cdr3_aa: CSVPRTGQSREQYF
j_call: TRBJ1-2; v_call: TRBV29-1; d_call: -; clone_size: -; cdr3_nt: TGCAGCGTTGACGAGCGGAGCTATGGCTACACCTTC; cdr3_aa: CSVDERSYGYTF
j_call: TRBJ1-5; v_call: TRBV2; d_call: -; clone_size: once; cdr3_nt: TGTGCCAGCAGTGCGGCGGCCTTCAATCAGCCCCAGCATTTT; cdr3_aa: CASSAAAFNQPQHF
j_call: TRBJ2-1; v_call: TRBV7-9; d_call: TRBD1; clone_size: -; cdr3_nt: TGTGCCAGCAGCTTAGATCCTGGGACAGGGCCCAACTACAATGAGCAGTTCTTC; cdr3_aa: CASSLDPGTGPNYNEQFF
j_call: TRBJ2-1; v_call: TRBV9; d_call: -; clone_size: -; cdr3_nt: TGTGCCAGCAGCTTGAGGGACTCACTAGGTTCATGGGAGCAGTTCTTC; cdr3_aa: CASSLRDSLGSWEQFF
j_call: TRBJ2-7; v_call: TRBV3-1/TRBV3-2; d_call: TRBD2; clone_size: -; cdr3_nt: TGTGCCAGCAGCCAAAGTGCACTAGCGGGGTACGAGCAGTACTTC; cdr3_aa: CASSQSALAGYEQYF
j_call: TRBJ1-1; v_call: TRBV7-9; d_call: TRBD1; clone_size: -; cdr3_nt: TGTGCCAGCAGCGTTCCCGGGACAGGGACTGAAGCTTTCTTT; cdr3_aa: CASSVPGTGTEAFF
j_call: TRBJ1-2; v_call: TRBV6-5; d_call: TRBD1; clone_size: -; cdr3_nt: TGTGCCAGCAGTTACCCAGGGGGCTTCGGCTACACCTTC; cdr3_aa: CASSYPGGFGYTF
j_call: TRBJ2-5; v_call: TRBV4-1; d_call: TRBD2; clone_size: -; cdr3_nt: TGCGCCAGCAGCCAAGAGGGAGGGGCTCAACTCCAAGAGACCCAGTACTTC; cdr3_aa: CASSQEGGAQLQETQYF
j_call: TRBJ2-2; v_call: TRBV11-2; d_call: -; clone_size: -; cdr3_nt: TGTGCCAGCAGCTTAAGTGGGGGGGCCTCCGGGGAGCTGTTTTTT; cdr3_aa: CASSLSGGASGELFF
j_call: TRBJ1-2; v_call: TRBV19; d_call: -; clone_size: -; cdr3_nt: TGTGCCAGTAGAGAGGGCCCGGGAAACTATGGCTACACCTTC; cdr3_aa: CASREGPGNYGYTF
j_call: TRBJ2-7; v_call: TRBV10-3; d_call: -; clone_size: -; cdr3_nt: TGTGCCATCAGTGCGAGACAGGATGGCGACGAGCAGTACTTC; cdr3_aa: CAISARQDGDEQYF
j_call: TRBJ2-7; v_call: TRBV6-5; d_call: -; clone_size: -; cdr3_nt: TGTGCCAGCAGCCGCGCCAGGGGCTCCTACGAGCAGTACTTC; cdr3_aa: CASSRARGSYEQYF
j_call: TRBJ1-5; v_call: TRBV2; d_call: -; clone_size: -; cdr3_nt: TGTGCCAGCCAGGGGTTTAATAGCAATCAGCCCCAGCATTTT; cdr3_aa: CASQGFNSNQPQHF
j_call: TRBJ1-2; v_call: TRBV28; d_call: TRBD1; clone_size: -; cdr3_nt: TGTGCCAGCAGTACGCCGGGACGGACAGGGCCCTCCTATGGCTACACCTTC; cdr3_aa: CASSTPGRTGPSYGYTF
j_call: TRBJ2-7; v_call: TRBV9; d_call: -; clone_size: -; cdr3_nt: TGTGCCAGCAGCGTAGATGGCGGCGGCTCCTACGAGCAGTACTTC; cdr3_aa: CASSVDGGGSYEQYF
j_call: TRBJ1-4; v_call: TRBV29-1; d_call: TRBD1; clone_size: once; cdr3_nt: TGCAGCGTTGGGGACAGGGGGCTTGAAAAACTGTTTTTT; cdr3_aa: CSVGDRGLEKLFF
j_call: TRBJ2-3; v_call: TRBV13; d_call: TRBD2; clone_size: -; cdr3_nt: TGTGCCAGCAGCTTAGGGCGCCGGACTAGCGGGAGGGCCTTGCCAGATACGCAGTATTTT; cdr3_aa: CASSLGRRTSGRALPDTQYF
j_call: TRBJ2-5; v_call: TRBV5-4; d_call: -; clone_size: -; cdr3_nt: TGTGCCAGCAGCTTGGACTTTGAGGAGACCCAGTACTTC; cdr3_aa: CASSLDFEETQYF
j_call: TRBJ2-3; v_call: TRBV11-1; d_call: -; clone_size: -; cdr3_nt: TGTGCCAGCAGCCCCGAGGACTACGCAATCACAGATACGCAGTATTTT; cdr3_aa: CASSPEDYAITDTQYF
j_call: TRBJ1-5; v_call: TRBV4-1; d_call: -; clone_size: -; cdr3_nt: TGCGCCAGCAGCCAAGAATCAGGGGTTAATCAGCCCCAGCATTTT; cdr3_aa: CASSQESGVNQPQHF
j_call: TRBJ1-4; v_call: TRBV11-2; d_call: TRBD1; clone_size: -; cdr3_nt: TGTGCCAGCAGCCCGGGGACAGGGTTGTCCGTAACGGATGAAAAACTGTTTTTT; cdr3_aa: CASSPGTGLSVTDEKLFF
j_call: TRBJ2-2; v_call: TRBV24-1; d_call: TRBD1; clone_size: -; cdr3_nt: TGTGCCACCAGTGATTTCCGGGACAGGAGAACCGGGGAGCTGTTTTTT; cdr3_aa: CATSDFRDRRTGELFF
j_call: TRBJ2-7; v_call: TRBV6-4; d_call: -; clone_size: -; cdr3_nt: TGTGCCAGCAGTGACCCACACTCTGACATGAGCTCCTACGAGCAGTACTTC; cdr3_aa: CASSDPHSDMSSYEQYF
j_call: TRBJ2-7; v_call: TRBV5-4; d_call: TRBD1; clone_size: -; cdr3_nt: TGTGCCAGCAGCTTATCGGGACAGGGAGCTCGGCAGTACTTC; cdr3_aa: CASSLSGQGARQYF
j_call: TRBJ1-6; v_call: TRBV27; d_call: -; clone_size: -; cdr3_nt: TGTGCCAGCAGTTTGGGGGGGCTCTATAATTCACCCCTCCACTTT; cdr3_aa: CASSLGGLYNSPLHF
j_call: TRBJ2-7; v_call: TRBV7-2; d_call: TRBD2; clone_size: -; cdr3_nt: TGTGCCAGCAGCATGATAGCGGGGGGGCCTGATTACGAGCAGTACTTC; cdr3_aa: CASSMIAGGPDYEQYF
j_call: TRBJ1-1; v_call: TRBV19; d_call: -; clone_size: -; cdr3_nt: TGTGCCACCGCCCCGTATGCGGACACTGAAGCTTTCTTT; cdr3_aa: CATAPYADTEAFF
j_call: TRBJ2-7; v_call: TRBV6-1; d_call: TRBD1; clone_size: -; cdr3_nt: TGTGCCAGCAGTGATTCGGTGGGACAGGTTGACGAGCAGTACTTC; cdr3_aa: CASSDSVGQVDEQYF
j_call: TRBJ2-1; v_call: TRBV2; d_call: TRBD2; clone_size: -; cdr3_nt: TGTGCCAGCAGTGACCTGGGCAATTGGAAGCGGGACCGCTCCTACAATGAGCAGTTCTTC; cdr3_aa: CASSDLGNWKRDRSYNEQFF
j_call: TRBJ1-5; v_call: TRBV13; d_call: -; clone_size: -; cdr3_nt: TGTGCCAGCAGCTTCGGGTCGAATCAGCCCCAGCATTTT; cdr3_aa: CASSFGSNQPQHF
j_call: TRBJ2-7; v_call: TRBV7-8; d_call: -; clone_size: -; cdr3_nt: TGTGCCAGCAGCCGCGCCTACGAGCAGTACTTC; cdr3_aa: CASSRAYEQYF
j_call: TRBJ2-7; v_call: TRBV30; d_call: TRBD2; clone_size: -; cdr3_nt: TGTGCCTGGAGTCCGACTGATACGGGACTAGAGTACTTC; cdr3_aa: CAWSPTDTGLEYF
j_call: TRBJ2-7; v_call: TRBV3-1/TRBV3-2; d_call: TRBD2; clone_size: -; cdr3_nt: TGTGCCAGCAGCGGACTAGCAACTTACGAGCAGTACTTC; cdr3_aa: CASSGLATYEQYF
j_call: TRBJ1-6; v_call: TRBV15; d_call: TRBD1; clone_size: -; cdr3_nt: TGTGCCACCAGCAATGGACAGGGTAGGATAAGTTCACCCCTCCACTTT; cdr3_aa: CATSNGQGRISSPLHF